This T cell receptor beta chain was captured by sequencing in a study of blood T cell repertoires in COVID-19. Looking at the study overall: Sites across the United States, Italy and Spain contributed samples from acute and convalescent COVID-19. T cells, B-cell-depleted T cells, or PBMCs provided the cDNA or gDNA that served as material.

As handled by the study authors: The assay estimated nucleated cells by amplifying reference gene primers. Only in-frame clones appear in the TCRdb table, and some are missing; sequencing was by immunoSEQ multiplex PCR. D and trimming come from the DNA, and the V and J calls and clone size come from that table. The sample lists hundreds of thousands of clones, 65% to 90% seen once, with approximately 8.2% in the top ten. Germline V CDR1 and CDR2: SGHAT, FQNNGV. Between the trimmed V and J ends, which lost 1 base and 14 bases, there was a span of 9 bases. This CDR3 spans 11 amino acids. Sequences were obtained from PBMCs or T cells enriched from blood (not recorded which). The TCR sequence derives from a woman between 45 and 65 years old with acute COVID-19. The V and J genes are TRBV11-2 and TRBJ2-1; D possibly corresponds to TRBD2 (5 bases). CDR3 nucleotide sequence: TGTGCCAGCAGCTTAGTTTCTAGCAAGTTCTTC. It codes for CASSLVSSKFF. The full variable domain, in which reference TRBV11-2 and TRBJ2-1 provide the parts outside the CDR3, is EAGVAQSPRYKIIEKRQSVAFWCNPISGHATLYWYQQILGQGPKLLIQFQNNGVVDDSQLPKDRFSAERLKGVDSTLKIQPAKLEDSAVYLCASSLVSSKFFGPGTRLTVL.